This is a list of T cell receptor beta chains from one sample in a study of blood T cell repertoires in COVID-19. The protocol was immunoSEQ multiplex PCR, while the TCRdb copy is restricted to in-frame clones and leaves out a portion. The sample has approximately 200,000 clones; about 95% are singletons. The sample taken for sequencing was peripheral blood. The receptors were gathered from a man aged 25-40 years with COVID-19, enrolled during active disease. CDR3s include the opening cysteine and the closing phenylalanine or tryptophan. The D gene is left open where the match is weak. Rows give clone size only sometimes, using once, few, many, or a class for an expanded clone.

TRBV19	TRBJ1-5	13	.	.	TGTGCCAGTAGTATCTCCGGCAATCAGCCCCAGCATTTT	CASSISGNQPQHF
TRBV4-1	TRBJ1-2	17	TRBD1	.	TGCGCCAGCAGCCAACAGGACAGGGGGCTCGCTAACTATGGCTACACCTTC	CASSQQDRGLANYGYTF
TRBV9	TRBJ2-1	16	.	.	TGTGCCAGCAGCGTAGCGGCGGTGGGGCCCACGGGTGAGCAGTTCTTC	CASSVAAVGPTGEQFF
TRBV4-2	TRBJ1-2	15	.	.	TGTGCCAGCAGCCAAGCCTCCGGGACACCCTATGGCTACACCTTC	CASSQASGTPYGYTF
TRBV2	TRBJ1-5	15	.	once	TGTGCCAGCAGTGAACGCTGGGCTAGCAATCAGCCCCAGCATTTT	CASSERWASNQPQHF
TRBV6-1	TRBJ1-3	14	.	.	TGTGCCAGCAGTGAATCGGCAGGGGGAAACACCATATATTTT	CASSESAGGNTIYF
TRBV7-9	TRBJ1-3	16	.	.	TGTGCCAGCAGCTTACTAGGACAATCCTCTGGAAACACCATATATTTT	CASSLLGQSSGNTIYF
TRBV27	TRBJ1-5	15	.	.	TGTGCCAGCAGTCCAGGGTGGGGGCACACTCAGCCCCAGCATTTT	CASSPGWGHTQPQHF
TRBV19	TRBJ1-1	16	TRBD1	once	TGTGCCAGTAGTTTCAGGACAGGAAAAATGAACACTGAAGCTTTCTTT	CASSFRTGKMNTEAFF
TRBV12-3/TRBV12-4	TRBJ2-5	12	.	.	TGTGCCTGGGGGACTCGACCCGAGACCCAGTACTTC	CAWGTRPETQYF
TRBV3-1/TRBV3-2	TRBJ1-6	14	TRBD1	once	TGTGCCAGCAGGTTGACAGGGGGCTCTTCACCCCTCCACTTT	CASRLTGGSSPLHF
TRBV19	TRBJ1-5	16	.	once	TGTGCCACTCACCCCGCGGGGGTACATAGCAATCAGCCCCAGCATTTT	CATHPAGVHSNQPQHF
TRBV3-1/TRBV3-2	TRBJ2-5	14	TRBD2	.	TGTGCCAGCAGCCGACGGGGGGGAGAGGGGACCCAGTACTTC	CASSRRGGEGTQYF
TRBV5-1	TRBJ1-2	14	.	.	TGCGCCAGCAGCTTGGGCGGCCCCAATTATGGCTACACCTTC	CASSLGGPNYGYTF
TRBV27	TRBJ1-1	14	.	.	TGTGCCAGCACCCCCATGGGCTTGGGCACTGAAGCTTTCTTT	CASTPMGLGTEAFF
TRBV3-1/TRBV3-2	TRBJ1-1	17	TRBD1	.	TGTGCCAGCAGCCAAGATTTGAGGACAGGGGGAGGGACTGAAGCTTTCTTT	CASSQDLRTGGGTEAFF
TRBV6-1	TRBJ1-5	15	.	.	TGTGCCAGCAGTGAAGTCAGCGGAAACAATCAGCCCCAGCATTTT	CASSEVSGNNQPQHF
TRBV13	TRBJ1-1	14	.	.	TGTGCCAGCAGCGCAGGACAGATGAACACTGAAGCTTTCTTT	CASSAGQMNTEAFF
TRBV9	TRBJ2-7	16	.	.	TGTGCCAGCAGCCCGAGTGGAGGGAGAGGGTCCTACGAGCAGTACTTC	CASSPSGGRGSYEQYF
TRBV3-1/TRBV3-2	TRBJ1-6	15	TRBD1	few	TGTGCCAGCAGCCAAATGACAGGGCACCCTTCACCCCTCCACTTT	CASSQMTGHPSPLHF
TRBV3-1/TRBV3-2	TRBJ2-1	15	TRBD1	.	TGTGCCAGCACAGCAGACGGACAGGGGGTCAATGAGCAGTTCTTC	CASTADGQGVNEQFF
TRBV7-3	TRBJ2-1	16	TRBD2	.	TGTGCCAGCAGCTTCATCGGGACTAGCGCCTACAATGAGCAGTTCTTC	CASSFIGTSAYNEQFF
TRBV6-5	TRBJ2-3	14	.	.	TGTGCCAGCAGTCAAACTAGGGAGGCAGGTACGCAGTATTTT	CASSQTREAGTQYF
TRBV6-6	TRBJ2-3	13	.	.	TGTGCCAGCCTGACAACTAGCACAGATACGCAGTATTTT	CASLTTSTDTQYF
TRBV5-1	TRBJ1-1	14	.	once	TGCGCCAGCAGCTCAGGGATCGGAGTGTTGGGGGCTTTCTTT	CASSSGIGVLGAFF
TRBV11-2	TRBJ1-5	14	.	.	TGTGCCAGCAGCTTAGATCAGGGGTCACAGCCCCAGCATTTT	CASSLDQGSQPQHF
TRBV30	TRBJ1-4	14	.	.	TGTGCCTGGAGTGTCGGCGGGGAGTTAGAAAAACTGTTTTTT	CAWSVGGELEKLFF
TRBV7-9	TRBJ1-2	18	.	.	TGTGCCAGCAGCTTATTGTATTTTCGGAGGGACCCTAACTATGGCTACACCTTC	CASSLLYFRRDPNYGYTF
TRBV7-2	TRBJ1-6	15	.	.	TGTGCCAGCAGCTTGGCAGAAACCTATAATTCACCCCTCCACTTT	CASSLAETYNSPLHF
TRBV4-1	TRBJ1-2	16	.	once	TGCGCCAGCAGCCAACCCAAAGACAGCGCTAACTATGGCTACACCTTC	CASSQPKDSANYGYTF
TRBV7-3	TRBJ1-1	13	.	.	TGTGCCAGCAGCTTAAGTGTAAACACTGAAGCTTTCTTT	CASSLSVNTEAFF
TRBV6-4	TRBJ2-4	14	TRBD1	.	TGTGCCGGGACAGGGAATCTAGCCAAAAACATTCAGTACTTC	CAGTGNLAKNIQYF
TRBV19	TRBJ2-1	16	TRBD2	.	TGTGCCAGTAGCCCAGCGGGGGCCCTTTCCTACAATGAGCAGTTCTTC	CASSPAGALSYNEQFF
TRBV3-1/TRBV3-2	TRBJ1-2	16	.	.	TGTGCCAGCAGTCTTAGGACAGCCTTAAAAATTTATGGCTACACCTTC	CASSLRTALKIYGYTF
TRBV25-1	TRBJ1-2	14	.	.	TGTGCCAGCAGTGATCCAGGCTCAGACTATGGCTACACCTTC	CASSDPGSDYGYTF
TRBV19	TRBJ1-5	12	.	.	TGTGCCAGTAGTCCAAGGGGTCAGCCCCAGCATTTT	CASSPRGQPQHF
TRBV7-6	TRBJ2-2	14	.	.	TGTGCCAGCAAACTAGGGGGGGACACCGGGGAGCTGTTTTTT	CASKLGGDTGELFF
TRBV7-9	TRBJ2-5	17	.	once	TGTGCCAGCAGCCAGCCCGGTAGTACATACCTAGAAGAGACCCAGTACTTC	CASSQPGSTYLEETQYF
TRBV29-1	TRBJ1-1	13	TRBD1	.	TGCAGCGCCGCGACAGGGAGAAACACTGAAGCTTTCTTT	CSAATGRNTEAFF
TRBV29-1	TRBJ2-5	14	TRBD1	.	TGCAGCGTTGACCACAGGGGTCACCAAGAGACCCAGTACTTC	CSVDHRGHQETQYF
TRBV2	TRBJ1-2	13	.	.	TGTGCCAGCAGGGTGACACCCGGGGGTGGCTACACCTTC	CASRVTPGGGYTF